This T cell receptor (beta chain) was found in a study of blood T cell repertoires in COVID-19. Study in general: The United States, Italy and Spain supplied acute and convalescent COVID-19 samples. From T cells, B-cell-depleted T cells, or PBMCs came the material, which was cDNA or gDNA.

Original data processing: Estimation of nucleated cell counts was performed using reference gene primer amplification. Profiling relied on immunoSEQ multiplex PCR, and the TCRdb table lists in-frame clones only, not all of them. That table gives V, J and clone size, and the DNA gave D and trimming. The sample includes a few hundred thousand clones, 85% to 90% of them seen just once. This clone has just a few counts. Per the germline V gene, CDR1 is SGHAT and CDR2 is FQNNGV. This CDR3 region has 16 residues. V trimming: 6 bases; J trimming: 1 base; junction bases outside the gene matches: 11. The clonotype comes from a young man with acute or convalescent COVID-19. Material for sequencing was peripheral blood. The genes are TRBV11-2 and TRBJ1-1; TRBD1 matches 7 bases. The chain's CDR3 is CASSYTPGGRNTEAFF. The CDR3 nucleotides are TGTGCCAGCAGTTATACCCCAGGGGGGCGGAACACTGAAGCTTTCTTT.